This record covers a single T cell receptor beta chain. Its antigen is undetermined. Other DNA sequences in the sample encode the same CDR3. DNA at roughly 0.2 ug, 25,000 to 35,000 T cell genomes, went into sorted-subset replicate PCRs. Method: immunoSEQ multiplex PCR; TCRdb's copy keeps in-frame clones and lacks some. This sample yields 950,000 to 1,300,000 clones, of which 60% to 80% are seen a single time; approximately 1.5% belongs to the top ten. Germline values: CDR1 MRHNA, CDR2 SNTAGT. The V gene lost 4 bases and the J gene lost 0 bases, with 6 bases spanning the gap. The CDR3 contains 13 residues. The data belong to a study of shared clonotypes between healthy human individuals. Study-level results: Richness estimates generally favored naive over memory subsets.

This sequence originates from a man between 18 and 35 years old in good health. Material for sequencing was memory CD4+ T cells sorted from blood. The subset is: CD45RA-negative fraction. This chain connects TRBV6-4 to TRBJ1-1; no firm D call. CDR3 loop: CASSVRLNTEAFF. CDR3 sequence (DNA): TGTGCCAGCAGTGTCCGGCTGAACACTGAAGCTTTCTTT.